Sequencing of this T cell receptor beta chain was carried out in a study of T-cell memory formation after mild COVID-19. Germline V CDR1 and CDR2: SEHNR, FQNEAQ (reference sequence). The V end lost 7 bases, the J end lost 1 base, and 16 bases lay between the germline ends. This CDR3 has 16 residues. TCRdb used MiXCR to reprocess the 5' RACE reads, holding one entry per CDR3 protein. Here the sample spans about 320,000 distinct CDR3 sequences, around an eighth being singletons. The receptor's source is a man between 18 and 35 years old who had mild COVID-19 (a few samples of this study predate the infection). Cell type and time point are not known. The V gene is TRBV7-9, the J gene TRBJ2-2, with D unclear. Sequencing was done on a sample of PBMCs or a T cell subset sorted from them (not recorded which). The DNA for the CDR3 is TGTGCCAGCAACTCCAACCGGCGGAAGAACACCGGGGAGCTGTTTTTT. Its protein product is CASNSNRRKNTGELFF.